The rows below give T cell receptor beta chains drawn from one sample of a study of shared clonotypes between healthy human individuals. Generated by immunoSEQ multiplex PCR, the TCRdb table keeps only in-frame clones and is missing some. The sample has millions of clones, about 95% seen once. Material for sequencing was naive CD8+ T cells sorted from blood. These receptors were taken from a man aged 18 to 29 in good health. The CDR3 runs from the conserved cysteine through the conserved F or W. The order of the fields is clone size, D gene, J gene, V gene, CDR3 protein, CDR3 DNA. A D gene is named only where the DNA matches it firmly. The size of a clone is reported for some rows only, either as once, few or many, or as a class for expanded clones.

-	-	TRBJ1-5	TRBV28	CASRTKVFSNQPQHF	TGTGCCAGCAGAACCAAGGTTTTTAGCAATCAGCCCCAGCATTTT
-	TRBD1	TRBJ2-7	TRBV15	CATKPGQGHEQYF	TGTGCCACCAAGCCGGGACAGGGCCACGAGCAGTACTTC
-	TRBD1	TRBJ2-5	TRBV27	CASSLEQGVSETQYF	TGTGCCAGCAGTTTGGAACAGGGGGTATCGGAGACCCAGTACTTC
-	-	TRBJ1-1	TRBV11-2	CASSLLNTEAFF	TGTGCCAGCAGCTTATTGAACACTGAAGCTTTCTTT
-	TRBD1	TRBJ2-7	TRBV4-1	CASSPHARTGDPYEQYF	TGCGCCAGCAGCCCCCACGCGCGGACAGGGGATCCCTACGAGCAGTACTTC
-	-	TRBJ2-5	TRBV5-6	CASSLTGLEETQYF	TGTGCCAGCAGCTTGACAGGGTTGGAAGAGACCCAGTACTTC
-	-	TRBJ2-7	TRBV7-2	CASSLGVNGILYEQYF	TGTGCCAGCAGCTTAGGAGTGAACGGGATCCTCTACGAGCAGTACTTC
-	-	TRBJ1-5	TRBV6-1	CASTPGGMGNQPQHF	TGTGCCAGCACCCCTGGGGGGATGGGCAATCAGCCCCAGCATTTT
-	-	TRBJ2-1	TRBV27	CASSLSGGSYNEQFF	TGTGCCAGCAGTTTGAGTGGTGGCTCCTACAATGAGCAGTTCTTC
-	TRBD1	TRBJ1-6	TRBV9	CASSAGTGLNYNSPLHF	TGTGCCAGCAGCGCGGGGACAGGCCTTAATTATAATTCACCCCTCCACTTT
-	-	TRBJ1-2	TRBV20-1	CSATGDYGYTF	TGCAGTGCCACCGGGGACTATGGCTACACCTTC
-	-	TRBJ1-2	TRBV9	CASSVEQGYYYGYTF	TGTGCCAGCAGCGTGGAGCAGGGATATTACTATGGCTACACCTTC
-	TRBD2	TRBJ2-1	TRBV15	CATSRRTGTSGNPKGNEQFF	TGTGCCACCAGCAGAAGAACAGGGACTAGCGGGAACCCGAAGGGAAATGAGCAGTTCTTC
-	TRBD2	TRBJ2-7	TRBV7-2	CASSYGGGAYEQYF	TGTGCCAGCAGCTATGGCGGGGGGGCCTACGAGCAGTACTTC
-	-	TRBJ2-3	TRBV13	CASSLTSAGYRTDTQYF	TGTGCCAGCAGCTTAACTTCGGCGGGATACCGCACAGATACGCAGTATTTT
once	TRBD2	TRBJ2-7	TRBV11-2	CASSLETSGSRGEQYF	TGTGCCAGCAGCTTAGAAACTAGCGGGAGTAGGGGTGAGCAGTACTTC
-	-	TRBJ1-4	TRBV7-8	CASSSRDIRSTNEKLFF	TGTGCCAGCAGCTCCCGGGACATCAGATCGACTAATGAAAAACTGTTTTTT
-	-	TRBJ1-1	TRBV28	CASGPQGTLEVFF	TGTGCCAGCGGCCCCCAAGGGACCTTGGAGGTCTTTTTT
-	-	TRBJ1-4	TRBV30	CAWSVLEDNEKLFF	TGTGCCTGGAGTGTACTAGAAGACAATGAAAAACTGTTTTTT
once	-	TRBJ1-1	TRBV9	CASSGTALEAFF	TGTGCCAGCAGCGGGACAGCTCTTGAAGCTTTCTTT
-	-	TRBJ2-3	TRBV27	CASSLSQAGPTDTQYF	TGTGCCAGCAGTTTATCGCAGGCGGGGCCCACAGATACGCAGTATTTT
-	-	TRBJ2-2	TRBV2	CASIGLEFTGELFF	TGTGCCAGCATCGGACTGGAATTCACCGGGGAGCTGTTTTTT
-	-	TRBJ2-7	TRBV6-1	CASRDRDHYEQYF	TGTGCCAGCAGGGACAGAGATCACTACGAGCAGTACTTC
-	TRBD2	TRBJ2-1	TRBV2	CASSDLTGLAGDEQFF	TGTGCCAGCAGTGACTTGACGGGACTAGCGGGAGATGAGCAGTTCTTC
-	-	TRBJ2-7	TRBV27	CASSYAGAGAYEQYF	TGTGCCAGCAGTTATGCGGGGGCGGGAGCCTACGAGCAGTACTTC